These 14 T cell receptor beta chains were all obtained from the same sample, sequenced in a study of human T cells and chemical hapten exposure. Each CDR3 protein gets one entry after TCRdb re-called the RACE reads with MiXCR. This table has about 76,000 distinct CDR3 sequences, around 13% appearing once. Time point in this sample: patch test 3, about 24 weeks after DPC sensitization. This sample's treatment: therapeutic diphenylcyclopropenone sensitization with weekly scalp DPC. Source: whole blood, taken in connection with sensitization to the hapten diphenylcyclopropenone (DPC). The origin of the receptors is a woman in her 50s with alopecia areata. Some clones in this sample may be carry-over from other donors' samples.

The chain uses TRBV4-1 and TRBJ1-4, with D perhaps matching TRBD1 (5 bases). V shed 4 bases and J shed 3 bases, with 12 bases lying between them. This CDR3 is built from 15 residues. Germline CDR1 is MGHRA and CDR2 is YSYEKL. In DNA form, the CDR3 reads TGCGCCAGCAGCCCGACAGTTCCAGCTAATGAAAAACTGTTTTTT. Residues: CASSPTVPANEKLFF.

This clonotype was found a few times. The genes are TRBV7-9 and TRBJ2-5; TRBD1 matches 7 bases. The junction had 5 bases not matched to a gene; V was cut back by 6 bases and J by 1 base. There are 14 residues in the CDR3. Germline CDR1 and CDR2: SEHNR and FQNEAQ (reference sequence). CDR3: CASSRQGSQETQYF. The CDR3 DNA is TGTGCCAGCAGTCGACAGGGCAGCCAAGAGACCCAGTACTTC.

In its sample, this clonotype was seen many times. The CDR3, as DNA: TGCAGTGCCCAACACCAGCAGGGACCGAACACCGGGGAGCTGTTTTTT. Its translation: CSAQHQQGPNTGELFF. The chain uses TRBV20-1 and TRBJ2-2, with D perhaps matching TRBD1 or TRBD2 (5 bases each). CDR1 and CDR2 (germline): DFQATT, SNEGSKA (reference sequence). Trimming pared 6 bases from V and 0 bases from J, leaving 17 bases between. The CDR3 consists of 16 residues.

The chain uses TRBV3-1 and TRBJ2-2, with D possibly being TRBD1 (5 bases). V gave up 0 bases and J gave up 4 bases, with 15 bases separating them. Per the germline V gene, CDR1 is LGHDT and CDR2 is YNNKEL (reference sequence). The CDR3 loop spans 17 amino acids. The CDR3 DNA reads TGTGCCAGCAGCCAAGATTGGGGCAGCGTATTCACCGGGGAGCTGTTTTTT. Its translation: CASSQDWGSVFTGELFF.

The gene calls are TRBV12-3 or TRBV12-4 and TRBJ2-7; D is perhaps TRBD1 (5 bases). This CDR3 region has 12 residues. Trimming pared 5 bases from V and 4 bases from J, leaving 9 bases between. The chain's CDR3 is CASSTRGYEQYF. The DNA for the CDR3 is TGTGCCAGCAGTACAAGGGGTTACGAGCAGTACTTC.

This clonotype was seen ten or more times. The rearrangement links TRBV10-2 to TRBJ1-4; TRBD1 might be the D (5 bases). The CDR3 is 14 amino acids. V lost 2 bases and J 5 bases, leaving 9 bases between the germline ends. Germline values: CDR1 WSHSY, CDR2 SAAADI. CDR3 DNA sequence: TGCGCCAGCAGTGAGAGGGGCAGGAATGAAAAACTGTTTTTT. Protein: CASSERGRNEKLFF.

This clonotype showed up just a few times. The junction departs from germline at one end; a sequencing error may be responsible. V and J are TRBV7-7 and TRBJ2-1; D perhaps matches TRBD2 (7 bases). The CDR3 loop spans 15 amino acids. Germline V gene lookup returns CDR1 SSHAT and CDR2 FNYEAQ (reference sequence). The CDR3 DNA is TGTGCTAGCAGCCCAGGGGCGGGAGCGCAAGATGAGCAGTTCTTC. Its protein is CASSPGAGAQDEQFF.

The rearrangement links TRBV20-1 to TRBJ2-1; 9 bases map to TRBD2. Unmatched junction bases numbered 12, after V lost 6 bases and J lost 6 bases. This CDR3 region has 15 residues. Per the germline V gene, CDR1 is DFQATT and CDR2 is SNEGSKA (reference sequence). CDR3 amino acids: CSASPSGAWGNEQFF. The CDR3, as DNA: TGCAGTGCATCCCCTAGCGGGGCGTGGGGCAATGAGCAGTTCTTC.

CDR3 DNA sequence: TGTGCCAGCAGTCCCGGACTAGCGGGCTACACAGATACGCAGTATTTT. This sequence encodes CASSPGLAGYTDTQYF. This chain connects TRBV6-4 to TRBJ2-3; 11 bases fit TRBD2. CDR1 is MRHNA, CDR2 SNTAGT, per germline. V shed 5 bases and J 2 bases; nucleotides not matched to a gene: 6. The CDR3 covers 16 residues.

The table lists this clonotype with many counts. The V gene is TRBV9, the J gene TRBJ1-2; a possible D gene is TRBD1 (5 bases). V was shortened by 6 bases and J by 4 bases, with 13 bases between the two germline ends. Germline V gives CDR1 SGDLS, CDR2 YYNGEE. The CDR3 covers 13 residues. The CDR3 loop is CASTSPDSYGYTF. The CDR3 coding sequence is TGTGCCAGCACGTCTCCCGACAGCTATGGCTACACCTTC.

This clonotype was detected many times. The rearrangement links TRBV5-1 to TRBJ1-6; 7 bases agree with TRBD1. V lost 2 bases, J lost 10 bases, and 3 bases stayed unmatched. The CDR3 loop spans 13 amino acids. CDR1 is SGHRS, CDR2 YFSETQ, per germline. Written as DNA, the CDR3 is TGCGCCAGCAGCTTACGACAGGGATCACCCCTCCACTTT. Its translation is CASSLRQGSPLHF. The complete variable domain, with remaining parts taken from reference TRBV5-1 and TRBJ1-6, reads KAGVTQTPRYLIKTRGQQVTLSCSPISGHRSVSWYQQTPGQGLQFLFEYFSETQRNKGNFPGRFSGRQFSNSRSEMNVSTLELGDSALYLCASSLRQGSPLHFGNGTRLTVT.

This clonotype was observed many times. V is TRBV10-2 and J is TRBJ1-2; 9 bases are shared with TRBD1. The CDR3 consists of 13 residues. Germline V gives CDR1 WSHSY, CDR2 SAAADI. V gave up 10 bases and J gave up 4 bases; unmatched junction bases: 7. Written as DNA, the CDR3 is TGCGCCACGCTAGGACAGGGGACCTATGGCTACACCTTC. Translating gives CATLGQGTYGYTF.

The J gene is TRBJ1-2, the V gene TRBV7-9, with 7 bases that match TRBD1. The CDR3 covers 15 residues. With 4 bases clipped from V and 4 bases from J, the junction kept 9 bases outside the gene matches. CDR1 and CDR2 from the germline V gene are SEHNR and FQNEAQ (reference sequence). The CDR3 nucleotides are TGTGCCAGCAGCTATATAGGGACAGAGTCCTATGGCTACACCTTC. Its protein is CASSYIGTESYGYTF.

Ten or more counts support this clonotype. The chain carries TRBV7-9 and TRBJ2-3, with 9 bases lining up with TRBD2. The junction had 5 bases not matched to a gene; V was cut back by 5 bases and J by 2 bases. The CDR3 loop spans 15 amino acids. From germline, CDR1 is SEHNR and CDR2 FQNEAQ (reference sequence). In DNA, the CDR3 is TGTGCCAGCAGCGCGACTAGCGGTCCCACAGATACGCAGTATTTT. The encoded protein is CASSATSGPTDTQYF.